The T cell receptor beta chain described here comes from a study of blood T cell repertoires in COVID-19. Study details: Sample material is recorded as cDNA or gDNA derived from T cells, B-cell-depleted T cells, or PBMCs.

The trim removed 5 bases at V and 9 bases at J, leaving 18 bases unmatched. The CDR3 runs to 17 residues. The germline V gene has CDR1 SGHTA and CDR2 FQGNSA. Sequencing used immunoSEQ multiplex PCR; TCRdb keeps in-frame clones, though not all of them. Of fewer than 150,000 clones in the sample, about 90% were seen once. This receptor was obtained from a human donor in a cohort sampled during active COVID-19. The genes are TRBV7-2 and TRBJ2-1, with TRBD2 matching over 8 bases. The sequenced sample consisted of peripheral blood. The CDR3 spells CASSPTSGLAIGGEQFF. CDR3 nucleotide sequence: TGTGCCAGCAGCCCCACGTCCGGACTAGCAATCGGGGGTGAGCAGTTCTTC.